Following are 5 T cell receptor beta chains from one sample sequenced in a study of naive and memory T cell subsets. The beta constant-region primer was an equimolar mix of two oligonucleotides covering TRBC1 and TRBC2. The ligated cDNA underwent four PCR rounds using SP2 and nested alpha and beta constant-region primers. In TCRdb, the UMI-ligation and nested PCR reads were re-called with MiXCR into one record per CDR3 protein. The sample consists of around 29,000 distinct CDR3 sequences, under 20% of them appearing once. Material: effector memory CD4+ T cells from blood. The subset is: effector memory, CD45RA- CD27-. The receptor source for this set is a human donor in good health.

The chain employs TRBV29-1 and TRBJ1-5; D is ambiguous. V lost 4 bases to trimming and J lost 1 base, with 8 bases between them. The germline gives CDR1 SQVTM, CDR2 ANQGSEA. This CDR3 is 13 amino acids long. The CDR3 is CSVVIASNQPQHF. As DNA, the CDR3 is TGCAGCGTTGTAATCGCAAGCAATCAGCCCCAGCATTTT.

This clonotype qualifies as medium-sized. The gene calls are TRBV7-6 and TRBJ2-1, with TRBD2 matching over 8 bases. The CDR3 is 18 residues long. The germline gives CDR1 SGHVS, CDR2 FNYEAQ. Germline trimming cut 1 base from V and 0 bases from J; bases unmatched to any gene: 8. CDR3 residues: CASSLDPPSGSSYNEQFF. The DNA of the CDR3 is TGTGCCAGCAGCTTAGACCCGCCAAGCGGGAGCTCCTACAATGAGCAGTTCTTC. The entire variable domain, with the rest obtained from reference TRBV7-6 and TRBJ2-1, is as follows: GAGVSQSPRYKVTKRGQDVALRCDPISGHVSLYWYRQALGQGPEFLTYFNYEAQQDKSGLPNDRFSAERPEGSISTLTIQRTEQRDSAMYRCASSLDPPSGSSYNEQFFGPGTRLTVL.

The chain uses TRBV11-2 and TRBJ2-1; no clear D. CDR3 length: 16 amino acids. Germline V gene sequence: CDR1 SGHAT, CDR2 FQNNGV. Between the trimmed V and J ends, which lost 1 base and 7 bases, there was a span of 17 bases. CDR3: CASSLAVLDPKNEQFF. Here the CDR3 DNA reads TGTGCCAGCAGCTTAGCTGTACTGGACCCGAAGAATGAGCAGTTCTTC.

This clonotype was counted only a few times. CDR3 DNA: TGTGCCAGCAGCTTAGTTGTGACTAACAATGAGCAGTTCTTC. Amino acid sequence: CASSLVVTNNEQFF. The chain employs TRBV5-5 and TRBJ2-1; D possibly corresponds to TRBD2 (5 bases). CDR1 and CDR2 (germline): SGHKS, YYEKEE (reference sequence). The ends were cut back, 2 bases at V and 5 bases at J, with 11 bases in the middle. The CDR3 has 14 residues.

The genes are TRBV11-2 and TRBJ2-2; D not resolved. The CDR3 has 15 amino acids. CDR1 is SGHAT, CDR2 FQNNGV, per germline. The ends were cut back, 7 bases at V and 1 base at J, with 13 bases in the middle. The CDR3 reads CASTPRTVNTGELFF. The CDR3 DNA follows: TGTGCCAGCACCCCGAGGACGGTGAACACCGGGGAGCTGTTTTTT.